Listed below are T cell receptor beta chains from one sample, sequenced in a study of shared clonotypes between healthy human individuals. Libraries were prepared by immunoSEQ multiplex PCR; TCRdb keeps only in-frame clonotypes and omits some of them. The data show some 2.4 million clones, roughly 93% seen once. What was sequenced was naive CD4+ T cells from PBMCs. These receptors originate from a man aged 18 to 29 in good health. Some clones in this sample may be carry-over from other donors' samples. The CDR3 runs from the conserved cysteine through the conserved F or W. Fields, in order: J gene, V gene, D gene, clone size, CDR3 protein, CDR3 DNA. D genes are given only for firm matches. Clone size, where shown, is once, few, many, or a class for clones that have expanded.

TRBJ2-2	TRBV11-3	.	.	CASSLDLGELFF	TGTGCCAGCAGCTTAGATCTCGGGGAGCTGTTTTTT
TRBJ2-5	TRBV5-1	.	.	CASSSPTGGGQETQYF	TGCGCCAGCAGCTCGCCTACAGGGGGAGGGCAAGAGACCCAGTACTTC
TRBJ2-4	TRBV18	.	.	CASSAAVPKNIQYF	TGTGCCAGCTCAGCTGCGGTCCCTAAAAACATTCAGTACTTC
TRBJ2-5	TRBV6-1	.	once	CASSEGRETQYF	TGTGCCAGCAGTGAAGGGAGAGAGACCCAGTACTTC
TRBJ1-2	TRBV28	TRBD1	once	CASSPLTGPYGYTF	TGTGCCAGCAGTCCCCTGACAGGGCCATATGGCTACACCTTC
TRBJ2-5	TRBV7-2	TRBD2	once	CASSLWLAGVETQYF	TGTGCCAGCAGCTTATGGCTAGCGGGAGTTGAGACCCAGTACTTC
TRBJ2-5	TRBV10-3	.	.	CAISESGAAETQYF	TGTGCCATCAGTGAGTCGGGGGCGGCGGAGACCCAGTACTTC
TRBJ2-1	TRBV4-2	TRBD2	.	CASSQVTSGEQFF	TGTGCCAGCAGCCAAGTGACTAGCGGTGAGCAGTTCTTC
TRBJ2-7	TRBV5-4	TRBD2	.	CASSSRTSRRSSYEQYF	TGTGCCAGCAGCTCCCGGACTAGCAGGAGGAGCTCCTACGAGCAGTACTTC
TRBJ2-6	TRBV28	.	.	CASQGRDSGANVLTF	TGTGCCAGCCAGGGACGGGACTCTGGGGCCAACGTCCTGACTTTC
TRBJ2-5	TRBV4-3	TRBD1	few	CASSQTGTGRETQYF	TGCGCCAGCAGCCAGACCGGGACAGGGAGGGAGACCCAGTACTTC
TRBJ2-3	TRBV5-1	TRBD2	.	CASSLMIAGGEDTQYF	TGCGCCAGCAGCTTGATGATAGCGGGAGGAGAAGATACGCAGTATTTT
TRBJ2-7	TRBV4-1	TRBD2	.	CASSQDKASGYYEQYF	TGCGCCAGCAGCCAAGATAAGGCTAGCGGATACTACGAGCAGTACTTC
TRBJ2-3	TRBV2	.	.	CASSVPSTDTQYF	TGTGCCAGCAGTGTTCCCAGCACAGATACGCAGTATTTT
TRBJ2-7	TRBV4-1	.	.	CASSQVPVGAPSGEQYF	TGCGCCAGCAGCCAAGTCCCCGTGGGGGCCCCTTCGGGGGAGCAGTACTTC
TRBJ2-2	TRBV5-4	TRBD2	.	CASKRSGTRVGTGELFF	TGTGCCAGCAAAAGGTCCGGGACTAGGGTGGGCACCGGGGAGCTGTTTTTT
TRBJ2-7	TRBV28	TRBD1	.	CASSLRLGQAIPSYEQYF	TGTGCCAGCAGTTTACGACTGGGACAGGCGATTCCTTCCTACGAGCAGTACTTC
TRBJ1-2	TRBV19	.	.	CASSNSRYGYTF	TGTGCCAGTAGTAATTCGCGCTATGGCTACACCTTC
TRBJ1-5	TRBV9	TRBD1	.	CASSGGETGVQPQHF	TGTGCCAGCTCCGGGGGGGAGACAGGGGTTCAGCCCCAGCATTTT
TRBJ2-1	TRBV5-1	.	once	CASSRVAVSSYNEQFF	TGCGCCAGCAGCCGGGTGGCTGTAAGCTCCTACAATGAGCAGTTCTTC
TRBJ2-5	TRBV28	.	once	CASSLGGLQETQYF	TGTGCCAGCAGTTTAGGGGGGCTCCAAGAGACCCAGTACTTC
TRBJ2-3	TRBV28	TRBD2	.	CASSPGTRGTDTQYF	TGTGCCAGCAGTCCCGGGACTAGGGGGACAGATACGCAGTATTTT
TRBJ1-3	TRBV27	.	.	CASSLSRHRNTIYF	TGTGCCAGCAGTTTAAGTAGGCACCGAAACACCATATATTTT
TRBJ2-7	TRBV11-3	.	once	CASSRPTQRLF	TGTGCCAGCAGCCGCCCGACCCAGAGGCTTTTC
TRBJ2-7	TRBV6-1	TRBD1	once	CASSGTGGSYEQYF	TGTGCCAGCAGTGGGACAGGGGGGTCCTACGAGCAGTACTTC
TRBJ2-1	TRBV5-1	.	.	CASSLERGTELYNEQFF	TGCGCCAGCAGCTTGGAAAGGGGAACGGAGCTGTACAATGAGCAGTTCTTC
TRBJ1-2	TRBV6-6	.	.	CASSAGDYGYTF	TGTGCCAGCTCAGCAGGAGACTATGGCTACACCTTC
TRBJ2-6	TRBV7-2	.	.	CASSSRSGANVLTF	TGTGCCAGCAGCTCGAGGTCTGGGGCCAACGTCCTGACTTTC
TRBJ2-4	TRBV5-1	.	.	CASSLVDAGVKNIQYF	TGCGCCAGCAGCTTGGTCGACGCTGGGGTCAAAAACATTCAGTACTTC
TRBJ2-3	TRBV27	.	.	CASSTRGDTQYF	TGTGCCAGCAGCACCAGGGGAGATACGCAGTATTTT
TRBJ2-7	TRBV6-6	TRBD2	.	CASSRGGSSYEQYF	TGTGCCAGCAGCCGCGGGGGGAGCTCCTACGAGCAGTACTTC
TRBJ2-3	TRBV9	.	.	CASSVQGRGTDTQYF	TGTGCCAGCAGCGTACAGGGACGTGGCACAGATACGCAGTATTTT
TRBJ2-3	TRBV2	.	.	CASSDIRFGHYTDTQYF	TGTGCCAGCAGTGACATTAGGTTCGGACACTACACAGATACGCAGTATTTT
TRBJ2-1	TRBV14	.	once	CASSQDVGRRDEQFF	TGTGCCAGCAGCCAAGATGTGGGCCGAAGGGATGAGCAGTTCTTC
TRBJ2-1	TRBV6-6	TRBD2	.	CASSYRLAGEREQFF	TGTGCCAGCAGTTACAGGCTAGCGGGAGAGCGTGAGCAGTTCTTC
TRBJ2-5	TRBV19	TRBD1	.	CASSIPSGGSLETQYF	TGTGCCAGTAGTATCCCCTCAGGGGGCAGTCTAGAGACCCAGTACTTC
TRBJ2-3	TRBV6-5	.	once	CASSYSQGMDTQYF	TGTGCCAGCAGTTACTCCCAGGGGATGGATACGCAGTATTTT
TRBJ1-5	TRBV19	.	.	CASTGNMGNQPQHF	TGTGCCAGTACTGGGAACATGGGCAATCAGCCCCAGCATTTT
TRBJ1-2	TRBV19	.	.	CASSILQDYGYTF	TGTGCCAGTAGTATATTACAAGACTATGGCTACACCTTC
TRBJ2-3	TRBV2	TRBD2	.	CASRPLAGSTDTQYF	TGTGCCAGCAGGCCACTAGCGGGAAGTACAGATACGCAGTATTTT
TRBJ2-5	TRBV6-5	.	.	CASTLQETQYF	TGTGCCAGCACCCTTCAAGAGACCCAGTACTTC
TRBJ2-5	TRBV5-1	TRBD1	once	CASSSTGGQAYQETQYF	TGCGCCAGCAGCTCAACGGGTGGACAGGCCTACCAAGAGACCCAGTACTTC
TRBJ1-4	TRBV28	.	.	CASSFFLGKLFF	TGTGCCAGCAGTTTTTTCCTTGGAAAACTGTTTTTT
TRBJ1-1	TRBV6-5	.	.	CASRTWNTEAFF	TGTGCCAGCAGAACATGGAACACTGAAGCTTTCTTT
TRBJ2-3	TRBV7-9	TRBD2	once	CASSLELGGAQYF	TGTGCCAGCAGCCTAGAACTCGGGGGGGCGCAGTATTTT
TRBJ1-4	TRBV5-1	.	.	CASSLVDRTFATNEKLFF	TGCGCCAGCAGCTTGGTTGACAGAACGTTTGCAACTAATGAAAAACTGTTTTTT
TRBJ1-4	TRBV30	TRBD1	.	CAWSVQGASTNEKLFF	TGTGCCTGGAGTGTACAGGGGGCTTCAACTAATGAAAAACTGTTTTTT
TRBJ1-4	TRBV5-1	TRBD1	.	CASSARWTGRNEKLFF	TGCGCCAGCAGCGCCCGCTGGACAGGGAGGAATGAAAAACTGTTTTTT
TRBJ2-5	TRBV5-1	.	.	CASVGLDIQETQYF	TGCGCCAGCGTTGGGCTGGATATACAAGAGACCCAGTACTTC
TRBJ2-7	TRBV11-2	TRBD1	.	CASSKDRPNEQYF	TGTGCCAGCAGTAAGGACAGGCCCAACGAGCAGTACTTC
TRBJ1-1	TRBV7-3	.	.	CASSMSNTEAFF	TGTGCCAGCAGTATGTCGAACACTGAAGCTTTCTTT
TRBJ1-5	TRBV28	.	.	CASSLWSDNQPQHF	TGTGCCAGCAGTTTATGGAGCGACAATCAGCCCCAGCATTTT
TRBJ2-7	TRBV5-1	TRBD2	.	CASSSPGTSGSPTSYEQYF	TGCGCCAGCAGCAGTCCCGGGACTAGCGGGAGCCCCACCTCCTACGAGCAGTACTTC
TRBJ2-7	TRBV28	.	.	CASSISYEQYF	TGTGCCAGCAGTATTTCCTACGAGCAGTACTTC
TRBJ2-7	TRBV14	.	.	CASSQAVWGSSYEQYF	TGTGCCAGCAGCCAGGCCGTTTGGGGGTCTTCCTACGAGCAGTACTTC